This T cell receptor beta chain was sequenced during a study of T cell responses to AZD1222 COVID-19 vaccine. Points from the study as a whole: Spike-specific TCR breadth and depth rose after two AZD1222 doses.

Germline CDR1 reads SQVTM; CDR2 reads ANQGSEA. V lost 4 bases to trimming and J lost 4 bases, with 10 bases between them. The CDR3 contains 12 residues. In the case of this clone: Its antigen is still unknown.

The repertoire was sequenced with immunoSEQ multiplex PCR; TCRdb's copy has only in-frame clones and lacks some. The data show around 200,000 clones, around 88% seen once. The chain uses TRBV29-1 and TRBJ1-1; weak D call: TRBD1 (5 bases). The source of this sequence is an adult in good health. Sequenced here: peripheral blood, sampled on day 0 of AZD1222 vaccination. The CDR3 reads CSVGGLGTEAFF. The CDR3 region has the DNA TGCAGCGTTGGGGGGTTGGGCACTGAAGCTTTCTTT.